Sequencing of this TCR beta chain was carried out in a study of blood T cell repertoires in COVID-19. The wider study: From T cells, B-cell-depleted T cells, or PBMCs came the material, which was cDNA or gDNA.

Germline V gene lookup returns CDR1 MNHEY and CDR2 SVGAGI. This CDR3 contains 13 residues. V was cut by 6 bases and J by 10 bases, with 13 bases left in between. Per the authors' pipeline: Counts of nucleated cells, estimated from reference gene primer amplification, were obtained. Sequencing used immunoSEQ multiplex PCR; TCRdb keeps in-frame clones, though not all of them. D and trimming come from the DNA, and the V and J calls and clone size come from that table. The sample records over 100,000 clones, over 65% being singletons. The rearrangement joins TRBV6-5 to TRBJ1-6; maybe TRBD1 (5 bases). Material: peripheral blood. The clonotype comes from a woman aged 55-69 years with acute or convalescent COVID-19. The CDR3 protein is CASSRAGNSPLHF. The CDR3 DNA reads as TGTGCCAGCAGCAGAGCAGGGAACTCACCCCTCCACTTT.